Presented here are 5 T cell receptor beta chains from one specimen sequenced in a study of human T cells and chemical hapten exposure (dated by TCRdb to the early 2020s). Receptor amplification or capture employed RACE. TCRdb shows the sequencer as NextSeq 500. TCRdb cleaned the public reads at Q25 with fastp, built clones with MiXCR and kept in-frame beta chains. Each record represents a unique CDR3 protein, reported with the most common genes and DNA among its rows. The sample includes over 50,000 distinct CDR3 sequences, with around a tenth observed a single time. Roughly 10% of the sample belongs to the ten largest clones. The sample's time point label, decoded: pre-sensitization, week 0. Reading the label with the study, this specimen's treatment or condition is: therapeutic diphenylcyclopropenone sensitization with weekly scalp DPC. Total RNA was extracted from unfractionated whole blood collected in Tempus Blood RNA tubes.

This specimen consisted of whole blood, obtained in connection with sensitization to the hapten diphenylcyclopropenone (DPC). Receptor source: a woman aged 25 to 39 with alopecia areata. Some clones in this sample may be carry-over from other donors' samples.

This clonotype was observed at least ten times. J is TRBJ1-1 and V is TRBV12-3 or TRBV12-4, with TRBD1 identical over 7 bases. The junction had 1 base not matched to a gene; V was cut back by 5 bases and J by 1 base. The CDR3 is made up of 13 amino acids. CDR3 region: CASSRQGNTEAFF. DNA for the CDR3: TGTGCCAGCAGTAGACAGGGGAACACTGAAGCTTTCTTT.

The chain couples TRBV12-3 or TRBV12-4 to TRBJ2-3, with D possibly being TRBD1 (5 bases). The CDR3 has 17 residues. V shed 6 bases and J shed 0 bases, with 19 bases lying between them. As DNA, the CDR3 is TGTGCCAGCAGCCCCCTCACACAGGACGAAAGCACAGATACGCAGTATTTT. This translates into CASSPLTQDESTDTQYF.

This clonotype was seen at least ten times. The rearrangement uses TRBV20-1 and TRBJ2-5; the match to TRBD2 covers 9 bases. With V trimmed by 6 bases and J by 7 bases, 12 bases remained unmatched. The CDR3 is made up of 14 amino acids. Looked up from germline, CDR1 is DFQATT and CDR2 is SNEGSKA (reference sequence). CDR3 amino acids: CSALSGGVQGTQYF. The DNA for the CDR3 is TGCAGTGCGCTTAGCGGGGGCGTTCAGGGGACCCAGTACTTC.

This clonotype was detected a few times. The chain links TRBV12-3 or TRBV12-4 to TRBJ2-5; D is uncertain. Trimming removed 6 bases at V and 2 bases at J, with 16 bases between. This CDR3 has 15 amino acids. The CDR3 nucleotides read TGTGCCAGCAGCTCCTCGTTCGCAGGTCAAGAGACCCAGTACTTC. Translating gives CASSSSFAGQETQYF.

The chain combines TRBV28 with TRBJ1-6; 9 bases line up with TRBD1. V dropped 10 bases and J dropped 6; count of bases not matched to a gene: 13. Per germline, CDR1 MDHEN and CDR2 SYDVKM. The CDR3 is 16 residues long. CDR3 in amino acids: CATLPFYRGRNSPLHF. The CDR3, as DNA: TGTGCCACCCTGCCATTTTACAGGGGGCGTAATTCACCCCTCCACTTT.